This T cell receptor (beta chain) was profiled in a study of blood T cell repertoires in COVID-19. Original analysis: For nucleated cells, counts were estimated from reference gene primer amplification. Assay used: immunoSEQ multiplex PCR; TCRdb lists only in-frame clones, some missing. The V and J calls and the clone size are those of that table, but D and trimming were determined from the DNA. The sample includes nearly 110,000 clones, 75% to 95% seen only once; the top ten take 1% to 1.5%. The junction had 16 bases not matched to a gene; V was cut back by 4 bases and J by 0 bases. The CDR3 runs to 21 residues. The germline gives CDR1 MDHEN, CDR2 SYDVKM. This clone was seen more than once but under ten times.

The chain combines TRBV28 with TRBJ1-6; 9 bases are a match to TRBD1. The clonotype originates from a woman aged 25 to 39 with acute or convalescent COVID-19. The specimen was peripheral blood. The CDR3 nucleotides read TGTGCCAGCAGTTCCTTTACGGGGGACAGGGCCTCCAGCTCCTATAATTCACCCCTCCACTTT. Protein product: CASSSFTGDRASSSYNSPLHF.